A selection of T cell receptor beta chains follows, all from one sample in a study of CD8 T cells in ankylosing spondylitis. One entry per CDR3 protein results from TCRdb running MiXCR on the 5' RACE reads. Altogether some 240,000 distinct CDR3 sequences are present, more than 20% being singletons, with the ten largest covering 0.5% to 0.65%. Sequenced material: blood, either unsorted or a sorted T cell fraction (not recorded which). The source is a male donor with ankylosing spondylitis or in good health (not recorded which). Each CDR3 is given with its conserved first and last residue. Fields, in order: CDR3 length, V gene, clone size, J gene, CDR3 protein. The listing skips clone size in some rows; elsewhere it reads once, few, many or a size class.

cdr3_length: 12; v_call: TRBV20-1; clone_size: few; j_call: TRBJ2-7; cdr3_aa: CSAFTSAHEQYF
cdr3_length: 14; v_call: TRBV12-3/TRBV12-4; clone_size: many; j_call: TRBJ1-2; cdr3_aa: CASSLSGGQSGYTF
cdr3_length: 16; v_call: TRBV5-1; clone_size: NA; j_call: TRBJ2-1; cdr3_aa: CASSLTGQASYNEQFF
cdr3_length: 17; v_call: TRBV15; clone_size: few; j_call: TRBJ2-3; cdr3_aa: CATSRPGLAGSTDTQYF
cdr3_length: 13; v_call: TRBV20-1; clone_size: many; j_call: TRBJ2-7; cdr3_aa: CSAIDSSSYEQYF
cdr3_length: 14; v_call: TRBV6-1; clone_size: many; j_call: TRBJ2-3; cdr3_aa: CASSPGQAANTQYF
cdr3_length: 13; v_call: TRBV20-1; clone_size: many; j_call: TRBJ1-3; cdr3_aa: CSAKTGFGNTIYF
cdr3_length: 14; v_call: TRBV15; clone_size: few; j_call: TRBJ2-7; cdr3_aa: CATSRDIASEEQYF
cdr3_length: 14; v_call: TRBV7-9; clone_size: many; j_call: TRBJ1-5; cdr3_aa: CASSPDSTFFPQHF
cdr3_length: 15; v_call: TRBV6-5; clone_size: many; j_call: TRBJ1-1; cdr3_aa: CASSWWAGGSTEAFF
cdr3_length: 14; v_call: TRBV20-1; clone_size: few; j_call: TRBJ2-5; cdr3_aa: CSAGTGGRGETQYF
cdr3_length: 16; v_call: TRBV18; clone_size: NA; j_call: TRBJ2-2; cdr3_aa: CASSPLTTGFTGELFF
cdr3_length: 14; v_call: TRBV20-1; clone_size: many; j_call: TRBJ2-7; cdr3_aa: CSARSLAASYEQYF
cdr3_length: 14; v_call: TRBV2; clone_size: NA; j_call: TRBJ2-7; cdr3_aa: CAIRKGQGIYEQYF
cdr3_length: 18; v_call: TRBV6-1; clone_size: few; j_call: TRBJ1-5; cdr3_aa: CASSGVLGQGMRWQPQHF
cdr3_length: 14; v_call: TRBV3-1; clone_size: many; j_call: TRBJ2-7; cdr3_aa: CASSQEAGSYEQYF
cdr3_length: 14; v_call: TRBV12-3/TRBV12-4; clone_size: NA; j_call: TRBJ2-7; cdr3_aa: CASSLTSGGYEQYF
cdr3_length: 12; v_call: TRBV28; clone_size: many; j_call: TRBJ1-4; cdr3_aa: CASSLYGGKLFF
cdr3_length: 14; v_call: TRBV20-1; clone_size: many; j_call: TRBJ2-7; cdr3_aa: CSARTPPVSAEQYF
cdr3_length: 15; v_call: TRBV20-1; clone_size: NA; j_call: TRBJ2-7; cdr3_aa: CSARDFGQGGHEQYF
cdr3_length: 13; v_call: TRBV20-1; clone_size: many; j_call: TRBJ2-5; cdr3_aa: CSARAGPQETQYF
cdr3_length: 13; v_call: TRBV7-2; clone_size: NA; j_call: TRBJ2-3; cdr3_aa: CASSLGLTGTQYF
cdr3_length: 15; v_call: TRBV29-1; clone_size: many; j_call: TRBJ2-1; cdr3_aa: CSVVPPTGSNNEQFF
cdr3_length: 15; v_call: TRBV20-1; clone_size: NA; j_call: TRBJ2-3; cdr3_aa: CSAGGSLLVTDTQYF
cdr3_length: 12; v_call: TRBV15; clone_size: many; j_call: TRBJ2-2; cdr3_aa: CATSRSTGELFF
cdr3_length: 15; v_call: TRBV20-1; clone_size: NA; j_call: TRBJ2-2; cdr3_aa: CSARDYRGDTGELFF
cdr3_length: 13; v_call: TRBV7-3; clone_size: NA; j_call: TRBJ2-1; cdr3_aa: CASSSRLAEGQFF
cdr3_length: 11; v_call: TRBV12-3/TRBV12-4; clone_size: many; j_call: TRBJ1-2; cdr3_aa: CASGTNYGYTF
cdr3_length: 16; v_call: TRBV9; clone_size: many; j_call: TRBJ2-3; cdr3_aa: CASSVGGPTAGRMRYF
cdr3_length: 15; v_call: TRBV12-3/TRBV12-4; clone_size: NA; j_call: TRBJ2-7; cdr3_aa: CASSLGTSSSYEQYF
cdr3_length: 15; v_call: TRBV5-4; clone_size: NA; j_call: TRBJ2-2; cdr3_aa: CASSLAGAGTGELFF
cdr3_length: 14; v_call: TRBV7-9; clone_size: NA; j_call: TRBJ2-5; cdr3_aa: CASSEGVTGRTQYF
cdr3_length: 14; v_call: TRBV10-3; clone_size: many; j_call: TRBJ2-5; cdr3_aa: CAISESQSQETQYF
cdr3_length: 15; v_call: TRBV4-2; clone_size: NA; j_call: TRBJ2-3; cdr3_aa: CASSHVFGATDTQYF
cdr3_length: 15; v_call: TRBV6-1; clone_size: NA; j_call: TRBJ2-5; cdr3_aa: CASRRTGGMVETQYF
cdr3_length: 14; v_call: TRBV20-1; clone_size: NA; j_call: TRBJ2-1; cdr3_aa: CSATGTGAYNEQFF